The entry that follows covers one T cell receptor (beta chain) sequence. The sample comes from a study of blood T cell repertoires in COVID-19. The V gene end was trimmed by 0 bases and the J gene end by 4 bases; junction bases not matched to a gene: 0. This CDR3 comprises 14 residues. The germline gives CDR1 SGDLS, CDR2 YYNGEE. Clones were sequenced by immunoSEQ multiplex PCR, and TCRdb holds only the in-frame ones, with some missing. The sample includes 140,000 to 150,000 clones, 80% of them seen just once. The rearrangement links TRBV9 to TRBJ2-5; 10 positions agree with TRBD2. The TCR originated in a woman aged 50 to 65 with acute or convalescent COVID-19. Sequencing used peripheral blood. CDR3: CASSVVAGGETQYF. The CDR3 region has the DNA TGTGCCAGCAGCGTAGTAGCGGGGGGAGAGACCCAGTACTTC.